What follows are 17 T cell receptor beta chains derived from one specimen sequenced in a study of blood T cells in healthy people across ages. Next came a second PCR, run for about 6 to 12 cycles, which used a sample-barcoded 5' primer along with a J-beta primer mix. TCRdb processed the 5' RACE reads anew with MiXCR; each CDR3 protein has one entry. The sample lists 1 million to 1.2 million distinct CDR3 sequences; approximately 38% were seen once. The sample taken for sequencing was blood. These receptors were taken from a man younger than 35 in good health.

This clonotype has just a few counts. This chain links TRBV12-3 or TRBV12-4 with TRBJ1-1, with TRBD1 matching over 7 bases. The length of the CDR3 is 14 residues. The junction had 6 bases not matched to a gene; V was cut back by 1 base and J by 7 bases. This CDR3 is CASSLGAGGNEAFF. The CDR3 nucleotides are TGTGCCAGCAGTTTAGGGGCAGGGGGGAATGAAGCTTTCTTT.

This clonotype has only a few counts. The V call is TRBV6-5, the J call TRBJ1-2; 9 bases are a match to TRBD1. This CDR3 has 13 residues. With V trimmed by 6 bases and J by 8 bases, 7 bases remained unmatched. Per the germline V gene, CDR1 is MNHEY and CDR2 is SVGAGI. The CDR3 coding sequence is TGTGCCAGCAGGAATACAGGGGGCAACGGCTACACCTTC. Its translation is CASRNTGGNGYTF.

This sequence joins TRBV7-2 and TRBJ2-1; TRBD2 is a possible D gene (6 bases). The germline V gene has CDR1 SGHTA and CDR2 FQGNSA. The V end was cut by 3 bases, the J end by 0 bases, with 12 bases between. This CDR3 region has 16 residues. In DNA, the CDR3 is TGTGCCAGCAGCTTGCGGGGCACGAGCTCCTACAATGAGCAGTTCTTC. Its protein product is CASSLRGTSSYNEQFF.

This clonotype was seen just once. The chain uses TRBV28 and TRBJ2-3; 7 bases are a match to TRBD1. Trimming cost V 11 bases and J 2 bases; bases outside gene matches: 13. The CDR3 contains 15 residues. Per the germline V gene, CDR1 is MDHEN and CDR2 is SYDVKM. The CDR3 is CAGITLDRPTDTQYF. In nucleotides, the CDR3 is TGTGCCGGCATAACCTTGGACAGGCCCACAGATACGCAGTATTTT.

This clonotype was observed a handful of times. The CDR3: CSANRLTGTEAFF. In DNA, the CDR3 is TGCAGCGCCAACAGACTCACCGGCACTGAAGCTTTCTTT. V gene TRBV29-1 combines with J gene TRBJ1-1; D unresolved. The CDR3 covers 13 residues. Germline V gene sequence: CDR1 SQVTM, CDR2 ANQGSEA. The ends were cut back, 7 bases at V and 4 bases at J, with 16 bases in the middle.

The rearrangement links TRBV29-1 to TRBJ1-2; D not certain. Germline V gives CDR1 SQVTM, CDR2 ANQGSEA. The CDR3 is made up of 14 amino acids. The V and J ends lost 8 bases and 5 bases respectively, with 21 bases between them. In nucleotides, the CDR3 is TGCAGCAGCCCAGGAGATATTGACCGGTATGGCTACACCTTC. Translating it yields CSSPGDIDRYGYTF. Full variable domain (outside the CDR3, taken from reference TRBV29-1 and TRBJ1-2): SAVISQKPSRDICQRGTSLTIQCQVDSQVTMMFWYRQQPGQSLTLIATANQGSEATYESGFVIDKFPISRPNLTFSTLTVSNMSPEDSSIYLCSSPGDIDRYGYTFGSGTRLTVV.

This clonotype was seen once. The V gene is TRBV5-1, the J gene TRBJ1-1; 8 positions agree with TRBD1. CDR3 length: 15 amino acids. After removal of 3 bases from V and 1 base from J, the junction contained 5 bases not matched to a gene. CDR1 is SGHRS, CDR2 YFSETQ, per germline. The CDR3 sequence is CASSSSTGENTEAFF. CDR3 DNA sequence: TGCGCCAGCAGCTCTTCGACAGGGGAGAACACTGAAGCTTTCTTT.

The rearrangement joins TRBV7-2 to TRBJ1-1; a weak D match, TRBD1 (6 bases). The CDR3 is 17 residues long. Germline CDR1 SGHTA, CDR2 FQGNSA. Trimming removed 5 bases at V and 0 bases at J, with 19 bases between. CDR3 sequence (DNA): TGTGCCAGCAGCCGCGTCGGACAGACGTTTTTGAACACTGAAGCTTTCTTT. Translation gives CASSRVGQTFLNTEAFF. Complete variable domain (other parts from reference TRBV7-2 and TRBJ1-1): GAGVSQSPSNKVTEKGKDVELRCDPISGHTALYWYRQSLGQGLEFLIYFQGNSAPDKSGLPSDRFSAERTGGSVSTLTIQRTQQEDSAVYLCASSRVGQTFLNTEAFFGQGTRLTVV.

The gene calls are TRBV3-1 and TRBJ2-5, with D possibly being TRBD1 (5 bases). This CDR3 region has 11 residues. With 7 bases removed from V and 11 bases from J, the gap between germline ends came to 14 bases. The germline V gene has CDR1 LGHDT and CDR2 YNNKEL (reference sequence). DNA of the CDR3: TGTGCCAGCAAGAAGGACAATGAGCAGTACTTC. Translated: CASKKDNEQYF.

This clonotype was counted only a few times. V usage is TRBV24-1 and J usage is TRBJ2-3; D tentatively fits TRBD1 or TRBD2 (5 bases each). The length of the CDR3 is 15 residues. Germline CDR1 is KGHDR and CDR2 is SFDVKD. V lost 4 bases, J lost 7 bases, and 17 bases lay in between. The chain's CDR3 is CATSDGTGQWNTQYF. Written as DNA, the CDR3 is TGTGCCACCAGTGACGGGACGGGTCAATGGAATACGCAGTATTTT.

This chain joins TRBV18 and TRBJ1-5; a weak D match, TRBD1 (5 bases). The CDR3 sequence is 17 residues long. Germline values: CDR1 KGHSH, CDR2 LQKENI. V lost 3 bases, J lost 2 bases, and 17 bases lay in between. CDR3 amino acids: CASSPSGLMLGNQPQHF. CDR3 sequence (DNA): TGTGCCAGCTCACCGTCGGGGCTTATGTTGGGCAATCAGCCCCAGCATTTT.

This chain joins TRBV29-1 and TRBJ1-2; D remains ambiguous. The ends were cut back, 4 bases at V and 0 bases at J, with 15 bases in the middle. The CDR3 spans 15 residues. From germline, CDR1 is SQVTM and CDR2 ANQGSEA. The CDR3 DNA reads TGCAGCGTTGGAGCTAGACAACTTCCTAACTATGGCTACACCTTC. Translated: CSVGARQLPNYGYTF. Filled out from reference TRBV29-1 and TRBJ1-2, the complete variable domain reads SAVISQKPSRDICQRGTSLTIQCQVDSQVTMMFWYRQQPGQSLTLIATANQGSEATYESGFVIDKFPISRPNLTFSTLTVSNMSPEDSSIYLCSVGARQLPNYGYTFGSGTRLTVV.

In its sample, this clonotype was seen a few times. CDR3 nucleotides: TGTGCCAGCAGTTTAGCAGTAGGGGCTCATCAGCCCCAGCATTTT. It specifies CASSLAVGAHQPQHF. J is TRBJ1-5 and V is TRBV12-3 or TRBV12-4; D perhaps matches TRBD1 (5 bases). The CDR3 has 15 amino acids. V lost 0 bases to trimming and J lost 5 bases, with 11 bases between them.

This chain links TRBV11-1 with TRBJ2-4; no definite D call. Trimming left V 1 base short and J 13 bases short, with 20 bases between. Germline V gene data show CDR1 as SGHAT and CDR2 as FQDESV (reference sequence). The CDR3 runs to 15 residues. The CDR3 loop is CASSLEPTDGYGQYF. In DNA form, the CDR3 reads TGTGCCAGCAGCTTAGAACCGACGGATGGCTACGGGCAGTACTTC. Filled out from reference TRBV11-1 and TRBJ2-4, the complete variable domain reads EAEVAQSPRYKITEKSQAVAFWCDPISGHATLYWYRQILGQGPELLVQFQDESVVDDSQLPKDRFSAERLKGVDSTLKIQPAELGDSAMYLCASSLEPTDGYGQYFGAGTRLSVL.

Comment on this clonotype: A much larger clone is a single base away; this may be a read error. The chain couples TRBV12-3 or TRBV12-4 to TRBJ2-3; D gene unclear. The CDR3 is made up of 11 amino acids. DNA for the CDR3: TGTGTCAGCAGTTTAATGGATACGCAGTATTTT. It specifies CVSSLMDTQYF.

Here the CDR3 DNA reads TGTGCCAGCAGTGAAGTGACAGGAACCCTCGGCGGCTACACCTTC. Translation gives CASSEVTGTLGGYTF. The chain joins TRBV6-1 to TRBJ1-2, with D maybe TRBD1 (6 bases). The V end lost 1 base, the J end lost 8 bases, and 17 bases lay between the germline ends. The CDR3 spans 15 residues. In germline, CDR1 is MNHNS, CDR2 SASEGT.

This chain uses TRBV5-1 with TRBJ2-7; no firm D call. The CDR3 contains 14 residues. Looked up from germline, CDR1 is SGHRS and CDR2 is YFSETQ. V gave up 0 bases and J gave up 3 bases, with 10 bases separating them. The CDR3 nucleotides read TGCGCCAGCAGCTTGGTGGCGCAGAGCTACGAGCAGTACTTC. This translates into CASSLVAQSYEQYF.